These 21 T cell receptor beta chains share one sample of origin, sequenced in a study of cytomegalovirus exposure and HLA in healthy donors. The PCR used 60 Vbeta and 13 Jbeta primers. The repertoire was sequenced with immunoSEQ multiplex PCR; TCRdb's copy has only in-frame clones and lacks some. Of under 90,000 clones listed, roughly 67% are singletons. The specimen was PBMCs. The receptor set was obtained from a man between 40 and 49 years old in good health and CMV-seropositive.

The CDR3 coding sequence is TGCGCCAGCAGCGGAACAGGGGACCCGGATCAGCCCCAGCATTTT. It specifies CASSGTGDPDQPQHF. The chain recombines TRBV5-1 with TRBJ1-5; 7 bases fit TRBD1. The length of the CDR3 is 15 residues. Germline V gene lookup returns CDR1 SGHRS and CDR2 YFSETQ. The trim removed 4 bases at V and 5 bases at J, leaving 9 bases unmatched.

The chain recombines TRBV4-1 with TRBJ2-7; maybe TRBD2 (5 bases). The CDR3 sequence is 14 residues long. Germline CDR1 reads MGHRA; CDR2 reads YSYEKL. Trimming left V 1 base short and J 2 bases short, with 9 bases between. The CDR3 DNA reads TGCGCCAGCAGCCAAGGAGGGCCTCCCTACGAGCAGTACTTC. The encoded protein is CASSQGGPPYEQYF.

The chain uses TRBV4-1 and TRBJ1-4; 7 bases are shared with TRBD1. The CDR3 is 16 residues long. V shed 0 bases and J 12 bases; nucleotides not matched to a gene: 13. CDR1 is MGHRA and CDR2 is YSYEKL in the germline V gene. The CDR3, as DNA: TGCGCCAGCAGCCAAGATAGTTACAGGGGTTTGGGGGAACTGTTTTTT. Amino acids: CASSQDSYRGLGELFF.

The chain couples TRBV5-1 to TRBJ1-2; D may be TRBD1 (6 bases). The CDR3 is 12 residues long. V was shortened by 3 bases and J by 7 bases, with 10 bases between the two germline ends. CDR1 is SGHRS, CDR2 YFSETQ, per germline. The CDR3 DNA is TGCGCCAGCAGCTCAGGGGTTTTTGGCTACACCTTC. Translating it yields CASSSGVFGYTF.

The V and J genes are TRBV5-1 and TRBJ2-1; D is uncertain. CDR1 is SGHRS, CDR2 YFSETQ, per germline. The CDR3 length is 14 residues. V was shortened by 0 bases and J by 4 bases, with 8 bases between the two germline ends. CDR3 in DNA: TGCGCCAGCAGCTTGGTCCAGGATTACAATGAGCAGTTCTTC. This codes for CASSLVQDYNEQFF.

V and J are TRBV5-1 and TRBJ2-5; no clear D gene. The CDR3 consists of 12 residues. Germline values: CDR1 SGHRS, CDR2 YFSETQ. Deletions cut 0 bases from V and 5 bases from J, with 5 bases between. The CDR3 sequence: CASSLDMETQYF. Here the CDR3 DNA reads TGCGCCAGCAGCTTGGACATGGAGACCCAGTACTTC.

The chain carries TRBV5-1 and TRBJ1-1, with a weak D call TRBD1 (6 bases). Germline V gene data show CDR1 as SGHRS and CDR2 as YFSETQ. The V end lost 2 bases, the J end lost 0 bases, and 8 bases lay between the germline ends. The CDR3 covers 14 residues. The CDR3: CASSFGTLNTEAFF. The CDR3 coding sequence is TGCGCCAGCAGCTTCGGGACACTGAACACTGAAGCTTTCTTT.

The J gene is TRBJ2-5, the V gene TRBV5-4; 12 bases are a match to TRBD2. The CDR3 runs to 17 residues. J gave up 5 bases and V 1 base, and 9 bases lay outside the gene matches. Germline lookup yields CDR1 SGHNT and CDR2 YYREEE (reference sequence). The CDR3 loop is CASSLLQLAGGMETQYF. CDR3 DNA: TGTGCCAGCAGCTTGCTGCAACTAGCGGGAGGTATGGAGACCCAGTACTTC. The complete variable domain, with remaining parts taken from reference TRBV5-4 and TRBJ2-5, reads ETGVTQSPTHLIKTRGQQVTLRCSSQSGHNTVSWYQQALGQGPQFIFQYYREEENGRGNFPPRFSGLQFPNYSSELNVNALELDDSALYLCASSLLQLAGGMETQYFGPGTRLLVL.

The chain carries TRBV5-1 and TRBJ2-7, with 11 bases fitting TRBD1. Germline lookup yields CDR1 SGHRS and CDR2 YFSETQ. Trimming removed 3 bases from V and 2 bases from J; junction bases left unmatched: 4. The CDR3 loop spans 15 amino acids. The chain's CDR3 is CASSWGQGVPYEQYF. The CDR3 nucleotides are TGCGCCAGCAGCTGGGGACAGGGGGTGCCCTACGAGCAGTACTTC.

The chain couples TRBV29-1 to TRBJ1-1, with D tentatively TRBD1 (5 bases). In germline, CDR1 is SQVTM, CDR2 ANQGSEA. This CDR3 region has 14 residues. Trimming took off 1 base at V and 0 bases at J, with 9 bases between the two ends. CDR3 DNA sequence: TGCAGCGTTGAAGCAGACAGCATGAACACTGAAGCTTTCTTT. Translated, it gives CSVEADSMNTEAFF.

In this sample, this clone turned up a few times. The rearrangement uses TRBV4-2 and TRBJ1-6; D not resolved. The CDR3 length is 13 residues. Trimming pared 3 bases from V and 9 bases from J, leaving 9 bases between. Germline V gives CDR1 LGHNA, CDR2 YNFKEQ. The CDR3 region has the DNA TGTGCCAGCAGCCAGTCACCAGGTTCACCCCTCCACTTT. Translating gives CASSQSPGSPLHF.

This chain joins TRBV19 and TRBJ1-1, with D possibly being TRBD1 (6 bases). The germline V and J ends were trimmed by 6 bases and 2 bases, with 16 bases remaining between them. The CDR3 runs 15 residues. Germline lookup yields CDR1 LNHDA and CDR2 SQIVND (reference sequence). DNA for the CDR3: TGTGCCAGTAGAGAAAGGCCCAGGGGTAACACTGAAGCTTTCTTT. It translates to CASRERPRGNTEAFF.

The chain has TRBV19 and TRBJ1-1; 7 bases are a match to TRBD1. The V gene end was trimmed by 4 bases and the J gene end by 0 bases; junction bases not matched to a gene: 2. CDR1 is LNHDA and CDR2 is SQIVND in the germline V gene (reference sequence). The CDR3 covers 14 residues. CDR3 in amino acids: CASSNRGLNTEAFF. CDR3 sequence (DNA): TGTGCCAGTAGTAACAGGGGACTGAACACTGAAGCTTTCTTT. The variable domain in full, with the rest retrieved from reference TRBV19 and TRBJ1-1, is DGGITQSPKYLFRKEGQNVTLSCEQNLNHDAMYWYRQDPGQGLRLIYYSQIVNDFQKGDIAEGYSVSREKKESFPLTVTSAQKNPTAFYLCASSNRGLNTEAFFGQGTRLTVV.

This clone was found once. The CDR3 DNA reads as TGTGCCAGTAGCCCCGGGACAGGGGGGGAGACCCAGTACTTC. This translates into CASSPGTGGETQYF. The chain has TRBV19 and TRBJ2-5; 11 bases map to TRBD1. Germline V gene sequence: CDR1 LNHDA, CDR2 SQIVND (reference sequence). The CDR3 has 14 residues. V shed 6 bases and J 5 bases; nucleotides not matched to a gene: 5.

The gene calls are TRBV5-1 and TRBJ1-4; a possible D gene is TRBD1 (6 bases). V lost 4 bases and J lost 8, with 18 bases in between. Germline CDR1 SGHRS, CDR2 YFSETQ. The CDR3 consists of 15 residues. CDR3 bases: TGCGCCAGCAGCGGGACGACAGGCCCTAGAGAAAAACTGTTTTTT. This gives the protein CASSGTTGPREKLFF.

The genes are TRBV5-4 and TRBJ1-6, with D unclear. Per the germline V gene, CDR1 is SGHNT and CDR2 is YYREEE (reference sequence). V was cut by 1 base and J by 7 bases, with 9 bases left in between. The CDR3 runs 14 residues. The CDR3 nucleotides read TGTGCCAGCAGCTTGACAGTTGTGAATTCACCCCTCCACTTT. Protein: CASSLTVVNSPLHF.

This chain uses TRBV29-1 with TRBJ1-1, with 10 bases aligning to TRBD1. The CDR3 has 13 amino acids. CDR1 SQVTM and CDR2 ANQGSEA come from the germline V gene. The J segment lost 6 bases and the V segment lost 4 bases, leaving 5 bases of the junction unmatched. The CDR3 DNA follows: TGCAGCGTTGGGGACAGGGGTTGGTCTGAAGCTTTCTTT. This gives the protein CSVGDRGWSEAFF. The full variable domain, completed using reference TRBV29-1 and TRBJ1-1, is SAVISQKPSRDICQRGTSLTIQCQVDSQVTMMFWYRQQPGQSLTLIATANQGSEATYESGFVIDKFPISRPNLTFSTLTVSNMSPEDSSIYLCSVGDRGWSEAFFGQGTRLTVV.

The chain is built from TRBV9 and TRBJ2-7, with TRBD2 matching 8 bases. Germline values: CDR1 SGDLS, CDR2 YYNGEE. Losses at the gene ends were 0 bases for V and 5 bases for J; bases not matched to a gene: 13. This CDR3 contains 17 residues. CDR3: CASSVGVGGAQDDEQYF. The CDR3 DNA is TGTGCCAGCAGCGTAGGGGTCGGGGGGGCTCAGGACGACGAGCAGTACTTC.

The chain is built from TRBV7-9 and TRBJ1-1; maybe TRBD1 (6 bases). The CDR3 runs 16 residues. Germline CDR1 SEHNR, CDR2 FQNEAQ (reference sequence). The ends were cut back, 1 base at V and 1 base at J, with 13 bases in the middle. The CDR3 reads CASSLGTATPNTEAFF. CDR3 DNA: TGTGCCAGCAGCTTAGGGACAGCGACCCCGAACACTGAAGCTTTCTTT.

This chain links TRBV6-6 with TRBJ2-1, with TRBD2 matching over 8 bases. Germline V gives CDR1 MNHNY, CDR2 SVGAGI (reference sequence). V shed 2 bases, J shed 1 base, and the junction held 4 bases outside the gene matches. CDR3 length equals 16 residues. The CDR3 coding sequence is TGTGCCAGCAGTTACGGACGGGGGGGATCCTACAATGAGCAGTTCTTC. It specifies CASSYGRGGSYNEQFF.

The chain employs TRBV5-1 and TRBJ2-1, with TRBD1 matching over 7 bases. CDR1 and CDR2 (germline): SGHRS, YFSETQ. Trimming removed 1 base from V and 9 bases from J; junction bases left unmatched: 10. The CDR3 has 15 residues. The CDR3 region is CASSLTVRTGTEQFF. In nucleotides, the CDR3 is TGCGCCAGCAGCTTGACCGTCAGGACAGGCACTGAGCAGTTCTTC.